The present T cell receptor beta chain was sequenced within a study of control samples from healthy donors and cancer patients. The sample holds one count of this clone. TCRdb keeps only in-frame clones here, not all; method: immunoSEQ multiplex PCR. Of approximately 70,000 clones in the sample, roughly nine tenths are singletons; the top ten hold less than 6%. V was clipped by 0 bases and J by 6 bases, with 9 bases between them. The CDR3 sequence is 13 residues long. Germline V CDR1 and CDR2: LGHDT, YNNKEL (reference sequence). The source of this sequence is a man in his 60s with colorectal cancer. The sequenced sample consisted of PBMCs. This chain connects TRBV3-1 (or the pseudogene TRBV3-2) to TRBJ2-7, with D perhaps TRBD1 or TRBD2 (5 bases each). DNA for the CDR3: TGTGCCAGCAGCCAAGATCCAGGGAGCGAGCAGTACTTC. This translates into CASSQDPGSEQYF.